These T cell receptor beta chains were read from a single sample in a study of neurological immune-mediated disorders. TCRdb called the 5' RACE reads again in MiXCR, with one record for every CDR3 protein. This sample yields 55,000 to 65,000 distinct CDR3 sequences, of which approximately 11% are seen a single time; about 6.3% belongs to the top ten. Input material: PBMCs. The receptors stem from a male donor with HTLV-1-associated myelopathy (HAM/TSP). The CDR3 runs from the conserved cysteine through the conserved F or W. A D gene is named only where the DNA matches it firmly. Clone size appears in some rows only: once, few, many, or a class for an expanded clone.

d_gene	abundance	v_gene	j_gene	CDR3aa	CDR3nt
TRBD2	many	TRBV6-1	TRBJ2-7	CASSFELAGSYEQYF	TGTGCCAGCAGCTTCGAACTAGCGGGGTCCTACGAGCAGTACTTC
.	many	TRBV5-1	TRBJ2-1	CASSPRTVPARFF	TGCGCCAGCAGCCCGAGGACAGTCCCAGCGCGGTTCTTC
.	many	TRBV5-1	TRBJ2-2	CASSLEGLQNTGELFF	TGCGCCAGCAGCTTGGAGGGACTCCAGAACACCGGGGAGCTGTTTTTT
.	.	TRBV28	TRBJ1-5	CASMGGGSQPQHF	TGTGCCAGCATGGGAGGGGGAAGTCAGCCCCAGCATTTT
.	many	TRBV3-1	TRBJ1-2	CASSQPNYGYTF	TGTGCCAGCAGCCAGCCTAACTATGGCTACACCTTC
TRBD1	medium-sized	TRBV7-6	TRBJ2-7	CASTETGGYEQYF	TGTGCCAGTACCGAAACAGGGGGCTACGAGCAGTACTTC
TRBD1	.	TRBV30	TRBJ1-2	CACPGQGSYGYTF	TGTGCCTGTCCGGGACAGGGAAGCTATGGCTACACCTTC
.	many	TRBV20-1	TRBJ1-6	CSAANAGDYNSPLHF	TGCAGTGCCGCGAATGCAGGCGACTATAATTCACCCCTCCACTTT
.	medium-sized	TRBV4-3	TRBJ2-2	CASSQDTGRGTGELFF	TGCGCCAGCAGCCAAGATACGGGACGGGGGACCGGGGAGCTGTTTTTT
.	many	TRBV5-1	TRBJ2-5	CASTSARKIQETQYF	TGCGCCAGCACCTCGGCCCGAAAAATTCAAGAGACCCAGTACTTC
.	many	TRBV3-1	TRBJ2-3	CATAGPSTDTQYF	TGTGCCACCGCGGGTCCCTCCACAGATACGCAGTATTTT
.	many	TRBV10-3	TRBJ2-3	CAIEGNTDTQYF	TGTGCCATCGAGGGGAACACAGATACGCAGTATTTT
.	many	TRBV20-1	TRBJ2-3	CSARDALLPADTQYF	TGCAGTGCTAGAGATGCTCTACTCCCCGCAGATACGCAGTATTTT
.	many	TRBV20-1	TRBJ2-4	CSAYRDFSIAKNIQYF	TGCAGTGCTTACCGGGACTTCTCCATAGCCAAAAACATTCAGTACTTC
.	many	TRBV3-1	TRBJ2-5	CASSQKTQYF	TGTGCCAGCAGCCAAAAGACCCAGTACTTC
.	few	TRBV7-2	TRBJ2-7	CASSLGSGRYEQYF	TGTGCCAGCAGCTTAGGCAGTGGGCGCTACGAGCAGTACTTC
.	once	TRBV7-2	TRBJ1-3	CASSAVRGFGNTIYF	TGTGCCAGCAGCGCCGTGAGGGGTTTCGGAAACACCATATATTTT
TRBD1	many	TRBV6-6	TRBJ1-1	CASYRGREAFF	TGTGCCAGCTACAGGGGCCGTGAAGCTTTCTTT
TRBD1	many	TRBV28	TRBJ1-5	CASRQKGQGVNQPQHF	TGTGCCAGCAGACAGAAGGGCCAGGGGGTCAATCAGCCCCAGCATTTT
.	many	TRBV12-3/TRBV12-4	TRBJ2-7	CASSLTPEVRPYEQYF	TGTGCCAGCAGTCTTACCCCGGAGGTCCGGCCCTACGAGCAGTACTTC
.	many	TRBV7-2	TRBJ2-1	CASSVQSSRGNEQFF	TGTGCCAGCAGCGTACAGAGTAGTAGGGGCAATGAGCAGTTCTTC
.	many	TRBV7-2	TRBJ2-5	CASSPGGRGAQETQYF	TGTGCCAGCAGCCCAGGGGGGCGGGGGGCGCAAGAGACCCAGTACTTC
TRBD1	many	TRBV7-9	TRBJ2-2	CASTPDRAVTGELFF	TGTGCCAGCACCCCGGACAGGGCTGTTACCGGGGAGCTGTTTTTT
TRBD1	many	TRBV27	TRBJ2-1	CASDSGQGWGNEQFF	TGTGCCAGCGATTCTGGACAGGGGTGGGGTAATGAGCAGTTCTTC
.	.	TRBV20-1	TRBJ2-1	CSARPSGGLYEQFF	TGCAGTGCTAGACCTTCCGGGGGGCTCTATGAGCAGTTCTTC
TRBD2	many	TRBV19	TRBJ2-5	CASSTGTSGVAQYF	TGTGCCAGTAGTACGGGGACTAGCGGGGTAGCCCAGTACTTC
TRBD1	many	TRBV15	TRBJ2-7	CATSIELTGLRSYEQYF	TGTGCCACCAGCATCGAGCTGACAGGGTTACGATCCTACGAGCAGTACTTC
TRBD1	once	TRBV14	TRBJ2-6	CASSRTGGSGANVLTF	TGTGCCAGCAGCCGGACAGGGGGCTCCGGGGCCAACGTCCTGACTTTC
TRBD2	.	TRBV25-1	TRBJ2-1	CASRTPSAGGEQFF	TGTGCCAGCAGGACACCATCAGCGGGAGGCGAGCAGTTCTTC
TRBD1	many	TRBV5-6	TRBJ2-1	CASSFGQGEDEQFF	TGTGCCAGCAGCTTCGGCCAGGGGGAAGATGAGCAGTTCTTC
TRBD1	few	TRBV11-2	TRBJ1-1	CASSLGQGAGTEAFF	TGTGCCAGCAGCTTAGGACAGGGGGCTGGAACTGAAGCTTTCTTT
.	many	TRBV5-1	TRBJ2-1	CASSLAGASEQFF	TGCGCCAGCAGCTTGGCAGGGGCCAGTGAGCAGTTCTTC
.	many	TRBV10-3	TRBJ1-2	CAISEDIYGYTF	TGTGCCATCAGTGAGGACATCTATGGCTACACCTTC